This TCR beta chain is drawn from a study of lymphopenia after photon versus proton radiotherapy. Assay used: immunoSEQ multiplex PCR; TCRdb lists only in-frame clones, some missing. The sample consists of some 20,000 clones, 80% to 90% of them appearing once. As regards this clone: Its target is not known.

The germline CDR1 and CDR2 sequences are SGHRS and YFSETQ. V gave up 4 bases and J gave up 0 bases, with 9 bases separating them. The CDR3 is 14 residues long. Study-wide results and caveats: Survival link was tested only in deceased patients; proton benefit remains a possibility.

This clonotype was sampled from a man of 80 years or more with esophageal cancer. Sequenced material: peripheral blood, taken from a patient treated with proton-based radiotherapy. The chain couples TRBV5-1 to TRBJ2-3; D is unresolved. The CDR3: CASSAGTSTDTQYF. The DNA for the CDR3 is TGCGCCAGCAGCGCCGGAACTAGCACAGATACGCAGTATTTT.